This TCR beta chain was captured in a study of graft-versus-host responses after intestinal transplantation. Study context: Multivisceral, liver-intestinal, or isolated intestinal transplants were received by the recipients. Every recipient had anti-thymocyte globulin induction and around 3 years of tacrolimus plus steroids. Findings and limits, study-wide: Individuals carrying graft-donor T cell macrochimerism showed high graft-versus-host to host-versus-graft clonal ratios in allografts. The authors found GvH clones in recipient marrow, some appearing first in ileum or blood.

Clones were sequenced by immunoSEQ multiplex PCR, and TCRdb holds only the in-frame ones, with some missing. The sample carries some 70,000 clones, around 87% recorded once. Comments on this clone: Antigen specificity is unknown.

V lost 4 bases to trimming and J lost 3 bases; unmatched junction nucleotides: 17. CDR1 and CDR2 (germline): SGHRS, YFSETQ. This CDR3 spans 20 amino acids. The chain carries TRBV5-1 and TRBJ2-3; 13 nucleotides line up with TRBD2. Sequences were derived from unstimulated CD8+ T cells sorted from spleen or lymph node cells, sampled before transplant. The TCR comes from a human donor who was the organ donor for an intestinal transplant. The CDR3 nucleotides are TGCGCCAGCAGCCCAATATGGACTAGCGGGGGCAAAACCCGGACAGATACGCAGTATTTT. Translating gives CASSPIWTSGGKTRTDTQYF.